This TCR beta chain is from a study of blood T cell repertoires in COVID-19. Whole-study context: Sources were T cells, B-cell-depleted T cells, or PBMCs; the material itself was cDNA or gDNA.

The CDR3 covers 21 residues. Unmatched junction bases numbered 22, after V lost 3 bases and J lost 2 bases. Per the germline V gene, CDR1 is DFQATT and CDR2 is SNEGSKA (reference sequence). Authors' processing steps: Scientists estimated how many nucleated cells there were by amplifying reference gene primers. Method: immunoSEQ multiplex PCR; TCRdb's copy keeps in-frame clones and lacks some. V, J and clone size are taken as reported in that table, and D and trimming were inferred from the DNA itself. Altogether more than 350,000 clones are present, about 87% being singletons, with the ten largest covering 10%. Everyone who took part was about 18 to 90 years old, and they came from roughly 25 US areas. Self-reported history from a screening survey and questionnaire set each donor's cohort.

The V call is TRBV20-1, the J call TRBJ1-5; 10 bases line up with TRBD1. This sequence was found in a woman in her forties or fifties who had recovered from COVID-19. The sample was PBMCs or T cells enriched from blood (not recorded which). This CDR3 reads CSASPGQGSKGWTIGNQPQHF. The CDR3 nucleotides read TGCAGTGCTAGTCCGGGACAGGGGAGCAAAGGGTGGACTATAGGCAATCAGCCCCAGCATTTT.